This section outlines one TCR beta chain sequence together with its context. The data belong to a study of T cell responses to AZD1222 COVID-19 vaccine. Germline CDR1 MNHEY, CDR2 SVGAGI. Trimming pared 5 bases from V and 4 bases from J, leaving 6 bases between. This CDR3 spans 12 amino acids. Libraries were prepared by immunoSEQ multiplex PCR; TCRdb keeps only in-frame clonotypes and omits some of them. The sample includes about 140,000 clones, around 92% of them seen just once. Sequencing was performed on peripheral blood, taken 28 days after the second AZD1222 dose. The chain combines TRBV6-5 with TRBJ2-1; D gene ambiguous. The clonotype originates from an adult who received the AZD1222 COVID-19 vaccine. CDR3 in DNA: TGTGCCAGCAGTAGTCGGTACAATGAGCAGTTCTTC. Amino acid sequence: CASSSRYNEQFF.